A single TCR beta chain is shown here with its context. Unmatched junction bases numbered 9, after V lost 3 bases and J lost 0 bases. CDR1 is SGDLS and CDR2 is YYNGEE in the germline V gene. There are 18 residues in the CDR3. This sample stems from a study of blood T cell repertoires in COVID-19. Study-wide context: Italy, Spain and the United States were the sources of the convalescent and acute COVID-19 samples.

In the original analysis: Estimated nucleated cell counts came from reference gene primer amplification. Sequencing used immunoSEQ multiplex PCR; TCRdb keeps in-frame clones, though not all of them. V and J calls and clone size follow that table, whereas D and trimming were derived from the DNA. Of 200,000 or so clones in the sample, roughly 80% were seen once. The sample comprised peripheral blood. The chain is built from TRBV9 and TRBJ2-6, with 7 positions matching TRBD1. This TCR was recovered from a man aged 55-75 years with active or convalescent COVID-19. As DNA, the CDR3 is TGTGCCAGCAGCGGACGGGACAGCGCGAACTCTGGGGCCAACGTCCTGACTTTC. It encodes CASSGRDSANSGANVLTF.